Here is one TCR beta chain with its context. This clonotype was observed at least ten times. The specificity of this receptor is unknown. No qualities accompany the bases; no much larger clone lies one base away. Trimming at the junction amounts to 2 bases on V and 2 bases on J, and the germline ends lie 10 bases apart. The CDR3 sequence holds 15 residues, the cysteine and phenylalanine included. The retained sequence is limited to the CDR3, 45 bases, with the frame set at the first base. CDR1 LGHNT and CDR2 FRNRAP were looked up in the germline V gene. This specimen belongs to a study of CXCR3 chemokines and chemotherapy response in bladder cancer (dated 2022 in TCRdb). In the study overall: The study tested whether activity of the CXCR3 chemokine system within human bladder cancer tumors predicted response to chemotherapy.

The method was PCR. Sequencing was performed on an Illumina HiSeq 2500. Through fastp at Q25 and MiXCR, TCRdb rebuilt clones from the public reads, retaining in-frame beta chains. Each record represents a unique CDR3 protein, reported with the most common genes and DNA among its rows. The sample contains about 12,000 distinct CDR3 sequences, approximately 13% of them found a single time. 26% of the sample goes to the ten largest clones. The rearrangement combines TRBV12-5 with TRBJ2-1, with TRBD2 tentatively as D gene (7 bases match). This specimen was acquired from a patient whose treatment included neoadjuvant chemotherapy. The receptor was isolated from a human donor with bladder cancer that did not respond to neoadjuvant chemotherapy. The nucleotides are TGTGCTAGTGGTTTGTGGGAGGGGGCCTACAATGAGCAGTTCTTC. Translated, this gives CASGLWEGAYNEQFF.